The 32 T cell receptor beta chains listed next were all sequenced from one sample in a study of identical twins. A single record per CDR3 protein comes from TCRdb applying MiXCR to the 5' RACE reads. This sample carries hundreds of thousands of distinct CDR3 sequences, roughly 6% of them seen once, and the ten largest clones take 1.5% to 2%. Sequenced input: naive T cells sorted from blood. The receptors were sampled from a young man in good health.

In this sample, this clonotype turned up many times. The chain employs TRBV29-1 and TRBJ2-1; the D gene is possibly TRBD2 (5 bases). Trimming shortened V by 8 bases and J by 4 bases, and 18 bases separated the two germline ends. The CDR3 spans 14 residues. Germline CDR1 reads SQVTM; CDR2 reads ANQGSEA. DNA for the CDR3: TGCAGCTCTTTGGGAGTTACAATGTACAATGAGCAGTTCTTC. Its translation: CSSLGVTMYNEQFF.

In this sample, this clonotype turned up a few times. The V and J genes are TRBV18 and TRBJ2-1; no definite D call. V was clipped by 3 bases and J by 4 bases, with 13 bases between them. The germline gives CDR1 KGHSH, CDR2 LQKENI. This CDR3 spans 15 amino acids. The CDR3 loop reads CASSPGQISYNEQFF. CDR3 DNA: TGTGCCAGCTCACCGGGCCAGATTTCGTACAATGAGCAGTTCTTC.

The rearrangement uses TRBV4-3 and TRBJ2-2; 14 bases are shared with TRBD2. The V gene's germline CDR1 is LGHNA and CDR2 YSLEER. This CDR3 has 18 amino acids. The V gene end was trimmed by 6 bases and the J gene end by 4 bases; junction bases not matched to a gene: 10. DNA of the CDR3: TGCGCCAGCAGTAGATCCGGGACTAGCGGGAGAGGCACCGGGGAGCTGTTTTTT. Translating it yields CASSRSGTSGRGTGELFF.

This clonotype occurred many times. This rearrangement joins TRBV10-3 to TRBJ2-5; D is unclear. The CDR3 extends over 13 amino acids. The V gene's germline CDR1 is ENHRY and CDR2 SYGVKD. The V end lost 2 bases, the J end lost 5 bases, and 9 bases lay between the germline ends. As DNA, the CDR3 is TGTGCCATCAGTGAGATTAACACTGAGACCCAGTACTTC. This gives the protein CAISEINTETQYF.

This clonotype appeared a few times. The chain joins TRBV20-1 to TRBJ2-3, with D maybe TRBD1 (5 bases). Germline V gives CDR1 DFQATT, CDR2 SNEGSKA (reference sequence). Trimming took 0 bases from V and 4 from J, leaving 14 bases between them. The CDR3 is 15 amino acids. The CDR3 region has the DNA TGCAGTGCTAGAGAAGGCCCGAAGGGGCCAGATACGCAGTATTTT. Protein: CSAREGPKGPDTQYF.

This clonotype was seen only a few times. The V and J genes are TRBV7-2 and TRBJ2-3, with D perhaps TRBD1 or TRBD2 (5 bases each). Trimming shortened V by 5 bases and J by 2 bases, and 14 bases separated the two germline ends. This CDR3 has 15 residues. Looked up from germline, CDR1 is SGHTA and CDR2 is FQGNSA. As DNA, the CDR3 is TGTGCCAGCAGCCCCGGGACGAGGGACACAGATACGCAGTATTTT. Amino acid sequence: CASSPGTRDTDTQYF.

This clonotype has a count of ten or more. V usage is TRBV20-1 and J usage is TRBJ1-2, with D perhaps matching TRBD1 (6 bases). CDR1 and CDR2 (germline): DFQATT, SNEGSKA (reference sequence). The CDR3 is 14 residues long. V lost 2 bases and J 4 bases, leaving 14 bases between the germline ends. The CDR3 bases are TGCAGTGCTAGACAAACAGGGAGGAGCTATGGCTACACCTTC. It encodes CSARQTGRSYGYTF.

The chain joins TRBV4-1 to TRBJ2-3; 9 bases map to TRBD2. There are 16 residues in the CDR3. Germline-derived CDR1 and CDR2 are MGHRA and YSYEKL. J was trimmed by 0 bases and V by 5 bases; bases with no gene match: 6. CDR3 region: CASSGPSGTSTDTQYF. DNA for the CDR3: TGCGCCAGCAGCGGCCCTAGCGGGACTAGCACAGATACGCAGTATTTT.

Details on this clonotype: This clone may be a read error of a much larger clone one base away. V and J are TRBV7-2 and TRBJ2-5; 9 bases agree with TRBD2. With 0 bases clipped from V and 4 bases from J, the junction kept 9 bases outside the gene matches. CDR3 size: 17 residues. CDR1 and CDR2 (germline): SGHTA, FQGNSA. For the CDR3, the DNA is TGTACCAGCAGCTTAGCGAGGGCGACTAGCGGTTTAGAGACCCAGTACTTC. Translation: CTSSLARATSGLETQYF.

This clonotype was found a few times. This chain connects TRBV11-1 to TRBJ2-4; TRBD2 matches 9 bases. Germline V CDR1 and CDR2: SGHAT, FQDESV (reference sequence). With V trimmed by 5 bases and J by 2 bases, 13 bases remained unmatched. The CDR3 runs to 18 residues. The CDR3 bases are TGTGCCAGCAGCCCTAAACTATCTAGCGGGACTCCCAAAAACATTCAGTACTTC. Its protein product is CASSPKLSSGTPKNIQYF.

This clonotype was observed at least ten times. The V call is TRBV18, the J call TRBJ2-1; 10 positions agree with TRBD2. V shed 5 bases and J 5 bases; nucleotides not matched to a gene: 9. CDR1 is KGHSH and CDR2 is LQKENI in the germline V gene. The CDR3 extends over 16 amino acids. The CDR3 loop is CASSSLAGGDNNEQFF. CDR3 coding DNA: TGTGCCAGCTCATCGTTAGCGGGAGGCGACAACAATGAGCAGTTCTTC.

Points on this clonotype: A much larger clonotype is one base distant, so this may be a read error. The J gene is TRBJ2-3, the V gene TRBV7-9; 7 nucleotides align to TRBD1. Trimming cost V 5 bases and J 1 base; bases outside gene matches: 3. Germline CDR1 SEHNR, CDR2 FQNEAQ (reference sequence). The CDR3 length is 14 residues. The CDR3 bases are TGTGCCAGCAGCACCACAGGGGGCACAGATACGCAGTATTTT. It codes for CASSTTGGTDTQYF.

This clonotype was counted at least ten times. The V gene is TRBV20-1, the J gene TRBJ2-3, with a possible D match to TRBD2 (6 bases). Trimming took off 0 bases at V and 2 bases at J, with 15 bases between the two ends. CDR1 and CDR2 from the germline V gene are DFQATT and SNEGSKA (reference sequence). The CDR3 has 16 residues. The CDR3 nucleotides read TGCAGTGCTAGAGATTCCCGGGGGACCCTCACAGATACGCAGTATTTT. Amino acid sequence: CSARDSRGTLTDTQYF.

This clonotype was picked up many times. V gene TRBV7-2 combines with J gene TRBJ2-1, with unresolved D. V was clipped by 3 bases and J by 0 bases, with 9 bases between them. The length of the CDR3 is 15 residues. Germline lookup yields CDR1 SGHTA and CDR2 FQGNSA. In DNA form, the CDR3 reads TGTGCCAGCAGCTTCCGGTCTAGCTCCTACAATGAGCAGTTCTTC. This codes for CASSFRSSSYNEQFF.

V and J are TRBV12-5 and TRBJ2-1, with D possibly TRBD2 on 6 matching bases. The CDR3 is made up of 15 amino acids. V was clipped by 6 bases and J by 2 bases, with 14 bases between them. Germline lookup yields CDR1 LGHNT and CDR2 FRNRAP. The CDR3: CASGEGVSAYNEQFF. In nucleotides, the CDR3 is TGTGCTAGTGGGGAGGGTGTCAGCGCCTACAATGAGCAGTTCTTC.

The sample holds many counts of this clonotype. The V gene is TRBV20-1, the J gene TRBJ2-2; possible D gene TRBD2, 5 bases. This CDR3 has 13 residues. Between the trimmed V and J ends, which lost 3 bases and 0 bases, there was a span of 5 bases. Germline V gives CDR1 DFQATT, CDR2 SNEGSKA (reference sequence). CDR3 in amino acids: CSASGTNTGELFF. DNA for the CDR3: TGCAGTGCTAGCGGGACGAACACCGGGGAGCTGTTTTTT.

This clonotype was recorded at least ten times. The chain links TRBV20-1 to TRBJ2-1; 10 bases fit TRBD2. Germline V gene data show CDR1 as DFQATT and CDR2 as SNEGSKA (reference sequence). This CDR3 spans 20 amino acids. J gave up 1 base and V 0 bases, and 15 bases lay outside the gene matches. The CDR3 sequence: CSARDPGAGGGGWSYNEQFF. CDR3 nucleotides: TGCAGTGCTAGAGATCCTGGAGCGGGAGGGGGCGGTTGGTCCTACAATGAGCAGTTCTTC.

Many counts were recorded for this clonotype. The rearrangement links TRBV5-1 to TRBJ1-1, with 9 bases that match TRBD1. V shed 0 bases and J 7 bases; nucleotides not matched to a gene: 10. The germline gives CDR1 SGHRS, CDR2 YFSETQ. The CDR3 length is 16 residues. This chain's CDR3 is CASSLAIGTGLNEAFF. The DNA for the CDR3 is TGCGCCAGCAGCTTGGCCATCGGGACAGGGCTGAATGAAGCTTTCTTT.

The rearrangement uses TRBV5-1 and TRBJ1-4; no clear D gene. Germline V gene lookup returns CDR1 SGHRS and CDR2 YFSETQ. The CDR3 totals 14 residues. V was shortened by 0 bases and J by 7 bases, with 10 bases between the two germline ends. CDR3 residues: CASSLESRSEKLFF. The CDR3 DNA reads as TGCGCCAGCAGCTTGGAAAGCAGATCTGAAAAACTGTTTTTT. Filled out from reference TRBV5-1 and TRBJ1-4, the complete variable domain reads KAGVTQTPRYLIKTRGQQVTLSCSPISGHRSVSWYQQTPGQGLQFLFEYFSETQRNKGNFPGRFSGRQFSNSRSEMNVSTLELGDSALYLCASSLESRSEKLFFGSGTQLSVL.

This clonotype was counted between two and nine times. The V gene is TRBV24-1, the J gene TRBJ2-2, with D possibly being TRBD2 (7 bases). There are 17 residues in the CDR3. The germline CDR1 and CDR2 sequences are KGHDR and SFDVKD. V dropped 3 bases and J dropped 5 bases, with 18 bases sitting between them. The DNA of the CDR3 is TGTGCCACCAGTGATAGAGGTGCGGGGGCTCTGACCGGGGAGCTGTTTTTT. Protein sequence: CATSDRGAGALTGELFF.

Many counts were recorded for this clonotype. The chain has TRBV29-1 and TRBJ2-5; the D gene could be TRBD1 or TRBD2 (5 bases each). The length of the CDR3 is 12 residues. Trimming removed 3 bases from V and 10 bases from J, with 15 bases in between. Per the germline V gene, CDR1 is SQVTM and CDR2 is ANQGSEA. The CDR3 is CSVDRGRAGQYF. The CDR3 DNA follows: TGCAGCGTTGATAGGGGCAGGGCGGGCCAGTACTTC.

The rearrangement uses TRBV3-1 and TRBJ2-7, with 9 bases aligning to TRBD1. After removal of 6 bases from V and 5 bases from J, the junction contained 8 bases not matched to a gene. Germline loops: CDR1 LGHDT, CDR2 YNNKEL (reference sequence). This CDR3 comprises 14 residues. The CDR3 DNA reads TGTGCCAGCAGAAGCCGGGACAGGGCCCACGAGCAGTACTTC. It is translated as CASRSRDRAHEQYF.

The CDR3 spells CASSVEGERSHEQYF. The CDR3 region has the DNA TGTGCCAGCAGCGTAGAGGGCGAGAGGAGCCACGAGCAGTACTTC. The chain has TRBV9 and TRBJ2-7, with no clear D. Trimming removed 0 bases at V and 5 bases at J, with 15 bases between. The germline CDR1 and CDR2 sequences are SGDLS and YYNGEE. The CDR3 consists of 15 residues. Combining the CDR3 with reference TRBV9 and TRBJ2-7 gives the whole variable domain DSGVTQTPKHLITATGQRVTLRCSPRSGDLSVYWYQQSLDQGLQFLIQYYNGEERAKGNILERFSAQQFPDLHSELNLSSLELGDSALYFCASSVEGERSHEQYFGPGTRLTVT.

This clonotype has more than one count but fewer than ten. The rearrangement links TRBV3-1 to TRBJ2-5; maybe TRBD2 (5 bases). The CDR3 length is 17 residues. V shed 0 bases and J shed 5 bases, with 19 bases lying between them. Germline V gene sequence: CDR1 LGHDT, CDR2 YNNKEL (reference sequence). CDR3 region: CASSQDPPEAFGETQYF. CDR3 sequence (DNA): TGTGCCAGCAGCCAAGATCCACCGGAGGCTTTCGGGGAGACCCAGTACTTC.

A few counts support this clonotype. The rearrangement uses TRBV20-1 and TRBJ2-5, with TRBD1 identical over 7 bases. Germline assignment: CDR1 DFQATT and CDR2 SNEGSKA (reference sequence). Losses at the gene ends were 3 bases for V and 5 bases for J; bases not matched to a gene: 3. The CDR3 covers 12 residues. CDR3 sequence: CSASPRGETQYF. The CDR3 DNA sequence: TGCAGTGCTAGTCCCAGGGGGGAGACCCAGTACTTC.

In this sample, this clonotype turned up many times. The J gene is TRBJ2-7, the V gene TRBV2; TRBD2 matches at 8 bases. The CDR3 totals 15 residues. The V segment lost 3 bases and the J segment 2 bases; nucleotides outside the gene matches: 6. Per the germline V gene, CDR1 is SNHLY and CDR2 is FYNNEI. The CDR3 region is CASSDPAGVPYEQYV. DNA of the CDR3: TGTGCCAGCAGTGACCCAGCGGGAGTCCCCTACGAGCAGTACGTC.

In this sample, this clonotype turned up a few times. This rearrangement joins TRBV5-1 to TRBJ2-3; D possibly corresponds to TRBD2 (5 bases). Germline CDR1 reads SGHRS; CDR2 reads YFSETQ. The CDR3 sequence is 15 residues long. V lost 0 bases to trimming and J lost 4 bases, with 12 bases between them. CDR3 DNA sequence: TGCGCCAGCAGCTTGGGTTCGGGATCAGCAGATACGCAGTATTTT. It specifies CASSLGSGSADTQYF.

The sample holds many counts of this clonotype. The chain joins TRBV7-2 to TRBJ1-5; D uncertain. The CDR3 consists of 14 residues. V lost 2 bases and J 2 bases, leaving 7 bases between the germline ends. Germline loops: CDR1 SGHTA, CDR2 FQGNSA. Here the CDR3 DNA reads TGTGCCAGCAGCTTAACAAACGGCAATCAGCCCCAGCATTTT. Protein: CASSLTNGNQPQHF.

There are a few counts of this clonotype. This chain connects TRBV5-6 to TRBJ2-7; no clear D. Per germline, CDR1 SGHDT and CDR2 YYEEEE. The length of the CDR3 is 14 residues. V was cut by 3 bases and J by 5 bases, with 15 bases left in between. The CDR3 DNA follows: TGTGCCAGCAGCTCCAAAGTCATGCCCCACGAGCAGTACTTC. Protein sequence: CASSSKVMPHEQYF.

This clonotype has only a few counts. DNA for the CDR3: TGTGCCAGCAGCTCTGGAGGAGAGTACGAGCAGTACGTC. This encodes CASSSGGEYEQYV. The chain combines TRBV7-9 with TRBJ2-7, with D possibly TRBD2 on 5 matching bases. V lost 4 bases and J 4 bases, leaving 11 bases between the germline ends. The CDR3 has 13 residues. Germline CDR1 and CDR2: SEHNR and FQNEAQ (reference sequence).

This clonotype was counted a few times. The rearrangement links TRBV11-2 to TRBJ2-1, with D perhaps matching TRBD1 or TRBD2 (5 bases each). Looked up from germline, CDR1 is SGHAT and CDR2 is FQNNGV. V lost 5 bases and J lost 8, with 13 bases in between. The CDR3 covers 13 residues. The CDR3 loop is CASSLGRVYEQFF. CDR3 bases: TGTGCCAGCAGCCTGGGGCGGGTCTATGAGCAGTTCTTC.

This clonotype was counted many times. The V gene is TRBV7-9, the J gene TRBJ2-5; 7 bases agree with TRBD1. Trimming at V came to 6 bases and at J to 5 bases, leaving 9 bases not matched to a gene. CDR3 length equals 14 residues. Germline CDR1 SEHNR, CDR2 FQNEAQ (reference sequence). CDR3 region: CASRLTGVGETQYF. CDR3 nucleotide sequence: TGTGCCAGCAGACTCACAGGGGTAGGCGAGACCCAGTACTTC.